The 2 T cell receptor beta chains given below trace back to one sample, sequenced in a study of cytomegalovirus exposure and HLA in healthy donors (dated by TCRdb to 2016 to 2017). Libraries were built with the immunoSEQ multiplex PCR assay. For the multiplex PCR, a mixture combining 60 forward primers for TCR Vbeta segments and 13 reverse primers for TCR Jbeta segments was used. This is the immuneACCESS table as TCRdb keeps it, with only in-frame sequences that have V and J called. A part of the clones is gone; compared with another copy, unresolved V genes explain less than half, and the rest is unexplained. The sample data list roughly 100,000 clones, and roughly 15% of these were observed just once. The ten biggest clones cover around 0.9% of the sample. Sequencing input: PBMCs. The receptors were gathered from a female donor in good health and CMV-seronegative.

The J gene is TRBJ2-1, the V gene TRBV6-5; TRBD2 agrees at 8 bases. Per the germline V gene, CDR1 is MNHEY and CDR2 is SVGAGI. The CDR3 covers 13 residues. The trim removed 7 bases at V and 15 bases at J, leaving 14 bases unmatched. CDR3 residues: CASTPGAGDRWFF. Here the CDR3 DNA reads TGTGCCAGCACCCCTGGAGCGGGAGATAGGTGGTTCTTC.

The genes are TRBV5-6 and TRBJ2-7; 8 bases are shared with TRBD2. Unmatched junction bases numbered 9, after V lost 4 bases and J lost 6 bases. This CDR3 has 14 amino acids. Germline CDR1 reads SGHDT; CDR2 reads YYEEEE. The DNA for the CDR3 is TGTGCCAGCAGCCTGGGCGGGGGGCGGTTCGAGCAGTACTTC. Translating it yields CASSLGGGRFEQYF.